This TCR beta chain was found in a study of T cell changes during pregnancy in multiple sclerosis. Clones were sequenced by immunoSEQ multiplex PCR, and TCRdb holds only the in-frame ones, with some missing. The sample lists some 81,000 clones; 75% to 90% were seen once. There are 15 residues in the CDR3. CDR1 and CDR2 (germline): SGDLS, YYNGEE. Trimming left V 5 bases short and J 1 base short, with 14 bases between. The clonotype comes from a female donor with multiple sclerosis, enrolled in a pregnancy study. The chain couples TRBV9 to TRBJ2-3; D is perhaps TRBD1 (6 bases). The specimen was peripheral blood, collected before pregnancy. CDR3 protein: CASSPRAGGTDTQYF. The CDR3 nucleotides are TGTGCCAGCAGTCCACGAGCAGGGGGCACAGATACGCAGTATTTT.